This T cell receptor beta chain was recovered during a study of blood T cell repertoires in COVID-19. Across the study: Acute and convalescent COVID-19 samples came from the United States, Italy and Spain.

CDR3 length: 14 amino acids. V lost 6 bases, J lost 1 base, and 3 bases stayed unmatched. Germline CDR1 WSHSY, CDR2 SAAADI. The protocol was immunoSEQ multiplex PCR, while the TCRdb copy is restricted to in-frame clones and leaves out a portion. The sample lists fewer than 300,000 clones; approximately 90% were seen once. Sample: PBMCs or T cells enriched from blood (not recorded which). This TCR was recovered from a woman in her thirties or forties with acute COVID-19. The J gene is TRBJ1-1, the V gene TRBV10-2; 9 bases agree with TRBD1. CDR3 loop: CASSWGQGNTEAFF. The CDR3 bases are TGCGCCAGCAGCTGGGGACAGGGGAACACTGAAGCTTTCTTT.